This TCR beta chain stems from a study of control samples from healthy donors and cancer patients. CDR3 size: 13 residues. Germline V gives CDR1 SGHAT, CDR2 FQNNGV. Trimming removed 0 bases from V and 7 bases from J, with 9 bases in between. This clone was recorded only once. Data came from immunoSEQ multiplex PCR; TCRdb stores just in-frame clones and leaves some out. This sample carries some 120,000 clones, 88% of them seen once, and the ten largest clones take over 2%. This receptor was obtained from a woman aged 70-85 years in good health. This chain connects TRBV11-2 to TRBJ1-1, with D unclear. The specimen was blood. For the CDR3, the DNA is TGTGCCAGCAGCTTAGATCGGATGAGTGAAGCTTTCTTT. It is translated as CASSLDRMSEAFF.